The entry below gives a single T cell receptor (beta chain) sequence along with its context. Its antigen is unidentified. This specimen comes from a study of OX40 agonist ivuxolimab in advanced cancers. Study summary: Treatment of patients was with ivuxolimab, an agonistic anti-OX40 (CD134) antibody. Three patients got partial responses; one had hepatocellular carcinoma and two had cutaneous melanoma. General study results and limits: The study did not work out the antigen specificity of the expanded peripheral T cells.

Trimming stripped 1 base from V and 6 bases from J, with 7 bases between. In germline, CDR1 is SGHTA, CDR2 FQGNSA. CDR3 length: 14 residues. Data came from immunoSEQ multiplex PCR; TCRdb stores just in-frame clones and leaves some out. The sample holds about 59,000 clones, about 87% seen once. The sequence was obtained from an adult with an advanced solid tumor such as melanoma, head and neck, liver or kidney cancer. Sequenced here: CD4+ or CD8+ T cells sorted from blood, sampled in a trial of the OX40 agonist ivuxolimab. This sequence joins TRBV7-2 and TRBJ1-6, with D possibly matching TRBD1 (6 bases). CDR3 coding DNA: TGTGCCAGCAGCTTAGGGACAGTTAATTCACCCCTCCACTTT. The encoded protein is CASSLGTVNSPLHF.